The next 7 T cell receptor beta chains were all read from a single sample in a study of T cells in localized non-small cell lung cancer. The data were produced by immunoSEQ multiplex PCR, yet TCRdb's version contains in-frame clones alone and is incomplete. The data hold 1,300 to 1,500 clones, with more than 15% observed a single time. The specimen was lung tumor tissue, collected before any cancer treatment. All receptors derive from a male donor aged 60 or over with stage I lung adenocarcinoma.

The CDR3 protein is CASSLSRTLTDEQFF. The CDR3 region has the DNA TGTGCCAGCAGCTTATCGCGGACCCTTACTGATGAGCAGTTCTTC. The rearrangement links TRBV11-3 to TRBJ2-1, with unresolved D. Between the trimmed V and J ends, which lost 2 bases and 8 bases, there was a span of 16 bases. The CDR3 extends over 15 amino acids. Germline CDR1 is SGHNT and CDR2 is YENEEA. Using reference TRBV11-3 and TRBJ2-1 for the parts outside the CDR3, the full variable domain is EAGVVQSPRYKIIEKKQPVAFWCNPISGHNTLYWYLQNLGQGPELLIRYENEEAVDDSQLPKDRFSAERLKGVDSTLKIQPAELGDSAVYLCASSLSRTLTDEQFFGPGTRLTVL.

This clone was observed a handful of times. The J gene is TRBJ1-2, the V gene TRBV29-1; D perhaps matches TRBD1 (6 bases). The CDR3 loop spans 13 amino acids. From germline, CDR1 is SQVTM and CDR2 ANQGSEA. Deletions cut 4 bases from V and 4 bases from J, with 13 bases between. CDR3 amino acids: CSVARGGGYGYTF. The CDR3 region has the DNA TGCAGCGTTGCCAGGGGAGGCGGCTATGGCTACACCTTC.

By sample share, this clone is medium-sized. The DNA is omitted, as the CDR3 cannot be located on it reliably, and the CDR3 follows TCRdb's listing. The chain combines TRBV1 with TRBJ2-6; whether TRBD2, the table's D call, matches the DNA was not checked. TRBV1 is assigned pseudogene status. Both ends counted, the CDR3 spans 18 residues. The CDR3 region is CASSQVGTGSSGANVLTF.

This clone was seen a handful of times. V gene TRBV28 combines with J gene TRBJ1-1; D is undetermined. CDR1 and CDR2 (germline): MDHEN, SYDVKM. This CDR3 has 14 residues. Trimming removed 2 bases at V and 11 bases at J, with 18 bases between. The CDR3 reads CASSLRDLTLGAFF. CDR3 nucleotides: TGTGCCAGCAGTTTAAGGGATCTCACCCTGGGGGCTTTCTTT.

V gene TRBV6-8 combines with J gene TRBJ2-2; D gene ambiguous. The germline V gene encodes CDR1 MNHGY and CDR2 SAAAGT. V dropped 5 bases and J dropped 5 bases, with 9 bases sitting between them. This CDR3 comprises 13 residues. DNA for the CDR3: TGTGCCAGCAGTCCGCGGCCAACCGGGGAGCTGTTTTTT. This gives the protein CASSPRPTGELFF.

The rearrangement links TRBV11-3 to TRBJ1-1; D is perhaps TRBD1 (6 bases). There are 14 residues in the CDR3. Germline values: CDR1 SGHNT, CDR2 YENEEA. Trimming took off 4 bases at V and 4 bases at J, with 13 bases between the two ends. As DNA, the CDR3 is TGTGCCAGCAGCTCCCAGGGGTTGAGCACTGAAGCTTTCTTT. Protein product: CASSSQGLSTEAFF. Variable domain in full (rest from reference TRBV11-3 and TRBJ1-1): EAGVVQSPRYKIIEKKQPVAFWCNPISGHNTLYWYLQNLGQGPELLIRYENEEAVDDSQLPKDRFSAERLKGVDSTLKIQPAELGDSAVYLCASSSQGLSTEAFFGQGTRLTVV.

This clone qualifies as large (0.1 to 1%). The CDR3 protein is CASSLEGGSYNQPQHF. For the CDR3, the DNA is TGTGCCAGCAGCTTAGAGGGGGGTTCCTACAATCAGCCCCAGCATTTT. This chain connects TRBV11-3 to TRBJ1-5; tentative D call: TRBD1 (5 bases). Trimming removed 0 bases from V and 3 bases from J, with 12 bases in between. The CDR3 is made up of 16 amino acids. The germline CDR1 and CDR2 sequences are SGHNT and YENEEA.